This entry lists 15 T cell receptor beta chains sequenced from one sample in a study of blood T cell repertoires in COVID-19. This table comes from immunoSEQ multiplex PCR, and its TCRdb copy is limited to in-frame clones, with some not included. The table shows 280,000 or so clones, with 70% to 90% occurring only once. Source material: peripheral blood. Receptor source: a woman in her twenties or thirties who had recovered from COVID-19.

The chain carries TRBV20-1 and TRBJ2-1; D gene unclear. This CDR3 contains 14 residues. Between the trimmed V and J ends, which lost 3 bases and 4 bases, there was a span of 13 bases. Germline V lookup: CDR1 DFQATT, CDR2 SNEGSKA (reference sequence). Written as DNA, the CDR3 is TGCAGTGCTAGTTTAACAGATACGTACAATGAGCAGTTCTTC. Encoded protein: CSASLTDTYNEQFF.

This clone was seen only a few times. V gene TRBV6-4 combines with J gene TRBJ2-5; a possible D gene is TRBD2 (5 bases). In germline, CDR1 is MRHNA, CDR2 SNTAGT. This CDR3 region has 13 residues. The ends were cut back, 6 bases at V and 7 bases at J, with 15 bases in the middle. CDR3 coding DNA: TGTGCCAGCAGCGTGGACCTCCGGGGGACCCAGTACTTC. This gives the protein CASSVDLRGTQYF.

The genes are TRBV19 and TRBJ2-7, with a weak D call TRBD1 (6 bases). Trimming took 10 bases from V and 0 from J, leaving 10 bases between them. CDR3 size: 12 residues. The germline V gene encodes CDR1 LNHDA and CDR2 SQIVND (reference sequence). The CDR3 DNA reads TGTGCCACTGCAGGGGACTCCTACGAGCAGTACTTC. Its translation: CATAGDSYEQYF. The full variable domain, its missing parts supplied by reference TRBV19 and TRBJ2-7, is DGGITQSPKYLFRKEGQNVTLSCEQNLNHDAMYWYRQDPGQGLRLIYYSQIVNDFQKGDIAEGYSVSREKKESFPLTVTSAQKNPTAFYLCATAGDSYEQYFGPGTRLTVT.

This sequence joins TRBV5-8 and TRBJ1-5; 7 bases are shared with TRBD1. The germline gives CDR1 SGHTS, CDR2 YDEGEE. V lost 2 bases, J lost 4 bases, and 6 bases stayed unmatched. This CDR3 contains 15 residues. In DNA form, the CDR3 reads TGTGCCAGCAGCTTTGCCGGGACAGCTAATCAGCCCCAGCATTTT. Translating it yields CASSFAGTANQPQHF.

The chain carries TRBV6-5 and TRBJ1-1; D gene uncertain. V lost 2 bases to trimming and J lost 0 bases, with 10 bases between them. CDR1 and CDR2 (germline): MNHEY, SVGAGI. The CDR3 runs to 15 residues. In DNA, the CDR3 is TGTGCCAGCAGTTACAACCCGACACTGAACACTGAAGCTTTCTTT. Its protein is CASSYNPTLNTEAFF.

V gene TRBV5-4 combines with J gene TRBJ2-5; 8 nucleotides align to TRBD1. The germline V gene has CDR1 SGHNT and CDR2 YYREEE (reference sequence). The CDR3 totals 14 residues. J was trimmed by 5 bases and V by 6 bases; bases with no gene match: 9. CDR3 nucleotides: TGTGCCAGCACCACGGACAGGGCGGGGGAGACCCAGTACTTC. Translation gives CASTTDRAGETQYF. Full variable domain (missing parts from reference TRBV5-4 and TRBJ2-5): ETGVTQSPTHLIKTRGQQVTLRCSSQSGHNTVSWYQQALGQGPQFIFQYYREEENGRGNFPPRFSGLQFPNYSSELNVNALELDDSALYLCASTTDRAGETQYFGPGTRLLVL.

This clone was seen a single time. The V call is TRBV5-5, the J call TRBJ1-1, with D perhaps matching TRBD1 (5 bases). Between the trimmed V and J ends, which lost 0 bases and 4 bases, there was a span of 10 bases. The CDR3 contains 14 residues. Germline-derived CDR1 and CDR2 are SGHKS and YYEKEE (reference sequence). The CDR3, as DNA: TGTGCCAGCAGCTTGGTTACAGGATCCACTGAAGCTTTCTTT. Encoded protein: CASSLVTGSTEAFF.

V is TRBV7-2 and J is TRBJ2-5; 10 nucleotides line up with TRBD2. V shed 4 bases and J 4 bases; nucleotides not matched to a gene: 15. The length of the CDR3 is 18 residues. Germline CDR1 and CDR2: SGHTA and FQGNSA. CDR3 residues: CASSSSSGRKEKGETQYF. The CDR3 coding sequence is TGTGCCAGCAGCTCCTCTAGCGGGAGAAAGGAAAAGGGAGAGACCCAGTACTTC.

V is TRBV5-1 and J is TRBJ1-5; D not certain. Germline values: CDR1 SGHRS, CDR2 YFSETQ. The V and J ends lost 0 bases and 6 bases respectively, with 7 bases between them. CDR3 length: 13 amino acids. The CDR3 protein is CASSLGAGQPQHF. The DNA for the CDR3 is TGCGCCAGCAGCTTGGGGGCGGGTCAGCCCCAGCATTTT.

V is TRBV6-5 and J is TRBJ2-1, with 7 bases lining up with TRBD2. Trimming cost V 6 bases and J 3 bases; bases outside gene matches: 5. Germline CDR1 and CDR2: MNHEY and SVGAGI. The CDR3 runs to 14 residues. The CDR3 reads CASSQTSRYNEQFF. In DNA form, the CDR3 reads TGTGCCAGCAGCCAGACTAGCCGCTACAATGAGCAGTTCTTC.

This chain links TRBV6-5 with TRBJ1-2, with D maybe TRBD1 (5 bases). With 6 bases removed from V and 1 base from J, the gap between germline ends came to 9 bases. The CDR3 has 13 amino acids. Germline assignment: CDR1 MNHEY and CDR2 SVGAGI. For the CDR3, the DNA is TGTGCCAGCAGAGACGGGGGTAACTATGGCTACACCTTC. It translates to CASRDGGNYGYTF.

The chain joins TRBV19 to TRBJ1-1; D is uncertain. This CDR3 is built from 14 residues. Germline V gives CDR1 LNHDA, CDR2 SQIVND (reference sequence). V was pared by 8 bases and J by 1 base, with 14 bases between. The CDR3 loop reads CASGDTTANTEAFF. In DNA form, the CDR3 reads TGTGCCAGTGGTGACACGACGGCGAACACTGAAGCTTTCTTT.

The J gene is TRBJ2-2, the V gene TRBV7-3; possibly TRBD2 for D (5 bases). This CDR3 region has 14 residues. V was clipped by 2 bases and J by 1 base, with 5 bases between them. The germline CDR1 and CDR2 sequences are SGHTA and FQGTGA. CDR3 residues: CASSLAGNTGELFF. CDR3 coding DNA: TGTGCCAGCAGCTTAGCGGGGAACACCGGGGAGCTGTTTTTT.

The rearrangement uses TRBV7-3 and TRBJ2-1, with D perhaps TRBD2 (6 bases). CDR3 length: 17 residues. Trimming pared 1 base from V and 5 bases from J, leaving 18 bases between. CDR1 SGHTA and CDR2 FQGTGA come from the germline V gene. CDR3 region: CASSLSPTGSPHNEQFF. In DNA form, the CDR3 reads TGTGCCAGCAGCTTAAGCCCCACCGGGAGTCCCCACAATGAGCAGTTCTTC.

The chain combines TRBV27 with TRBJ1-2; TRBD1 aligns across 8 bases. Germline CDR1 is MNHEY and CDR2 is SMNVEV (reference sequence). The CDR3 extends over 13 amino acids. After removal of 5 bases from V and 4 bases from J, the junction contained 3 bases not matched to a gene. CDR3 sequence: CASSTTGGYGYTF. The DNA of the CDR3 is TGTGCCAGCAGTACAACAGGGGGCTATGGCTACACCTTC.